This is a list of T cell receptor beta chains from one sample in a study of blood T cell repertoires in COVID-19. Sequencing was performed with immunoSEQ multiplex PCR; in TCRdb, only in-frame clones are kept and a portion is missing. The sample contains 200,000 to 300,000 clones, over 65% of which appear only once. Sequencing was carried out using peripheral blood. The receptors shown here come from a woman older than 75 with acute or convalescent COVID-19. Each CDR3 is given without its conserved first and last residue. D genes are given only for firm matches.

j_call,d_call,v_call,cdr3_aa
TRBJ1-2,TRBD1,TRBV5-4,ASSFGTPGQNYGYT
TRBJ1-2,.,TRBV6-5,ASRAPGVPYGYT
TRBJ1-1,.,TRBV3-1/TRBV3-2,ASSYRVNTEAF
TRBJ2-5,.,TRBV15,ATSTLGRETQY
TRBJ1-2,.,TRBV11-2,ASSSSRTGGGYT
TRBJ2-3,TRBD2,TRBV4-1,ASSGIAGAYTQY
TRBJ1-1,.,TRBV5-1,ASSPVAVGNTEAF
TRBJ2-6,.,TRBV11-2,ASRPAWANKNSGANVLT
TRBJ2-7,.,TRBV2,ASSEASEQY
TRBJ1-4,TRBD1,TRBV12-5,ASSPRTGGLGGTNEKLF
TRBJ2-6,.,TRBV15,ATSRGHSGANVLT
TRBJ1-2,.,TRBV7-9,ASSLSGALGGYT
TRBJ2-3,.,TRBV7-2,ASSSQGRTDTQY
TRBJ1-5,.,TRBV15,ATSTIPGSRKPQH
TRBJ2-1,TRBD2,TRBV27,ASSLLRPSGRFYNEQF
TRBJ1-2,.,TRBV6-5,ASTENRLGGYT
TRBJ1-3,.,TRBV5-8,ASSPYLRSGNTIY
TRBJ2-7,.,TRBV19,ASSTPQGLPYEQY
TRBJ1-3,.,TRBV5-1,ASSLGGLGNTIY
TRBJ2-5,TRBD2,TRBV5-1,ASGLAGDRRETQY
TRBJ2-3,.,TRBV19,ASSIRAANTDTQY
TRBJ2-7,TRBD1,TRBV5-6,ASSFRGQHEQY